This is a list of T cell receptor beta chains from one sample in a study of technical replicates of blood from a handful of donors. TCRdb's table, derived via immunoSEQ multiplex PCR, lists solely in-frame clones and lacks some. The sample holds 55,000 to 80,000 clones; over 85% are singletons and the top ten take around 4.8%. Sequences were obtained from PBMCs. The origin of the receptors is a human donor in good health. Some clones in this sample may be carry-over from other donors' samples. Each CDR3 is given with its conserved first and last residue. The D gene is left open where the match is weak. Part of the rows lack a size; the others show once, few, many or a class for expanded clones.

>TRBJ2-7|17|NA|NA|TRBV7-8
TGTGCCAGCAGCGCCCCCCCGGGAGGGGACAGCTCTTACGAGCAGTACTTC
CASSAPPGGDSSYEQYF
>TRBJ1-2|13|NA|TRBD1|TRBV6-5
TGTGCCAGCAGTAAAGGACAGGGGCTTGGCTACACCTTC
CASSKGQGLGYTF
>TRBJ2-7|11|NA|NA|TRBV30
TGTGCCTGGAGTGTACAGGCCGAGCAGTACTTC
CAWSVQAEQYF
>TRBJ2-1|14|NA|NA|TRBV2
TGTGCCAGCAGTGATCTCGGGATGAGCGATGAGCAGTTCTTC
CASSDLGMSDEQFF
>TRBJ2-5|17|NA|TRBD2|TRBV7-2
TGTGCCAGCAGCTTAGCCCGACTAGCGGGAGGGGGGGAGACCCAGTACTTC
CASSLARLAGGGETQYF
>TRBJ1-3|15|NA|NA|TRBV5-6
TGTGCCAGCAGCTTGCGCCGGTTCTCTGGAAACACCATATATTTT
CASSLRRFSGNTIYF
>TRBJ1-1|19|once|TRBD1|TRBV4-1
TGCGCCAGCAGCCAGGCACGGGATAGTTTCAGGGGGCGGGACACTGAAGCTTTCTTT
CASSQARDSFRGRDTEAFF
>TRBJ1-1|15|once|NA|TRBV6-5
TGTGCCAGCAGTACCTACGTCTCGAGGAACACTGAAGCTTTCTTT
CASSTYVSRNTEAFF
>TRBJ2-7|15|NA|TRBD2|TRBV7-6
TGTGCCAGCAGCTTAGTACTAGCGGGGCTAAGCGAGCAGTACTTC
CASSLVLAGLSEQYF
>TRBJ1-1|14|NA|TRBD1|TRBV7-2
TGTGCCAGCAGCTCGCAGGGGGCGAACACTGAAGCTTTCTTT
CASSSQGANTEAFF
>TRBJ2-5|14|NA|NA|TRBV5-4
TGTGCCAGCAGCTTGGCCAGGGATTCACCGACCCAGTACTTC
CASSLARDSPTQYF
>TRBJ1-3|15|NA|TRBD1|TRBV7-2
TGTGCCAGCAGCCCGGGACAGCTCTCTGGAAACACCATATATTTT
CASSPGQLSGNTIYF
>TRBJ1-5|15|once|NA|TRBV9
TGTGCCAGCAGCCCCGATGGGAGACTCAATCAGCCCCAGCATTTT
CASSPDGRLNQPQHF
>TRBJ1-6|16|NA|TRBD1|TRBV4-3
TGCGCCAGCAGCCAAGCAAACAGGGGAGATAATTCACCCCTCCACTTT
CASSQANRGDNSPLHF